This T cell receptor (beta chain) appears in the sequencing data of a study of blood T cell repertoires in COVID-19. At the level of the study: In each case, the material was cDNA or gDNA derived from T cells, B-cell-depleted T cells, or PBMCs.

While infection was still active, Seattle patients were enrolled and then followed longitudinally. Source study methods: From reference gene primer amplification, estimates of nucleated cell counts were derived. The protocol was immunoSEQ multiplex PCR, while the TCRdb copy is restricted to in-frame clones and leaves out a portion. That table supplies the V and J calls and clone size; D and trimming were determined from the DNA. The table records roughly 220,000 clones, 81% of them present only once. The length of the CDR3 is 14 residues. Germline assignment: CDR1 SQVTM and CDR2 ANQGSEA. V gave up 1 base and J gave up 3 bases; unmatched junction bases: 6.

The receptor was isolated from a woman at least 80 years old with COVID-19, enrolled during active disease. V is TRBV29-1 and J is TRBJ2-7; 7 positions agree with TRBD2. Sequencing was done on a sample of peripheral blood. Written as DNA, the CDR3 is TGCAGCGTTGAAGCTCGCGGGGGTGACTACGAGCAGTACTTC. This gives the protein CSVEARGGDYEQYF.